The 27 T cell receptor beta chains in this list originate from one sample, sequenced in a study of memory CD4+ T cells and cytomegalovirus serostatus. The sort gate was single viable CD3+CD4+CD8-CD45RO+ cells for memory CD4+ T cells. Only in-frame clones appear in the TCRdb table, and some are missing; sequencing was by immunoSEQ multiplex PCR. The sample carries under 100,000 clones, approximately 84% recorded once. Sequenced: memory CD4+ T cells from blood. Source of these receptors: an adult in good health and CMV-seronegative.

This rearrangement joins TRBV10-3 to TRBJ2-1, with D perhaps matching TRBD2 (6 bases). CDR3 size: 17 residues. The germline V gene encodes CDR1 ENHRY and CDR2 SYGVKD. The ends were cut back, 4 bases at V and 0 bases at J, with 16 bases in the middle. The CDR3 coding sequence is TGTGCCATCAGTGCGGTCGGGGGTAGCGGCTCCTACAATGAGCAGTTCTTC. It codes for CAISAVGGSGSYNEQFF.

The gene calls are TRBV2 and TRBJ1-1; D may be TRBD1 (6 bases). The ends were cut back, 6 bases at V and 1 base at J, with 9 bases in the middle. The CDR3 has 13 residues. Germline CDR1 and CDR2: SNHLY and FYNNEI. The CDR3 loop reads CASRRTENTEAFF. For the CDR3, the DNA is TGTGCCAGCAGAAGGACAGAGAACACTGAAGCTTTCTTT.

This chain connects TRBV11-1 to TRBJ2-3, with D possibly matching TRBD1 (6 bases). The CDR3 covers 14 residues. Germline assignment: CDR1 SGHAT and CDR2 FQDESV (reference sequence). V shed 8 bases and J shed 5 bases, with 17 bases lying between them. CDR3 DNA: TGTGCCAGCGGATCGCAGGGGCAAGGAGATACGCAGTATTTT. It translates to CASGSQGQGDTQYF. The full variable domain, its missing parts supplied by reference TRBV11-1 and TRBJ2-3, is EAEVAQSPRYKITEKSQAVAFWCDPISGHATLYWYRQILGQGPELLVQFQDESVVDDSQLPKDRFSAERLKGVDSTLKIQPAELGDSAMYLCASGSQGQGDTQYFGPGTRLTVL.

CDR3 in DNA: TGTGCCAGTAGTGCACAGGGGGCTGGGATCTATGGCTACACCTTC. It yields the protein CASSAQGAGIYGYTF. The rearrangement links TRBV19 to TRBJ1-2, with 9 bases fitting TRBD1. V shed 5 bases and J 4 bases; nucleotides not matched to a gene: 8. The CDR3 has 15 residues. Germline assignment: CDR1 LNHDA and CDR2 SQIVND (reference sequence).

The chain has TRBV7-3 and TRBJ2-2; 12 bases line up with TRBD2. In germline, CDR1 is SGHTA, CDR2 FQGTGA. After removal of 5 bases from V and 7 bases from J, the junction contained 5 bases not matched to a gene. The CDR3 is made up of 15 amino acids. The CDR3 bases are TGTGCCAGCAGCACCGGACTAGCGGGGAACGGGGAGCTGTTTTTT. Amino acids: CASSTGLAGNGELFF.

The V gene is TRBV5-1, the J gene TRBJ2-3, with TRBD2 identical over 7 bases. CDR1 is SGHRS and CDR2 is YFSETQ in the germline V gene. The J segment lost 4 bases and the V segment lost 7 bases, leaving 3 bases of the junction unmatched. The CDR3 covers 12 residues. The CDR3 sequence: CASAGEADTQYF. In DNA form, the CDR3 reads TGCGCCAGCGCGGGGGAGGCAGATACGCAGTATTTT.

In its sample, this clone ranks as medium-sized. V is TRBV4-2 and J is TRBJ2-7; TRBD1 might be the D (6 bases). Between the trimmed V and J ends, which lost 0 bases and 0 bases, there was a span of 18 bases. CDR1 is LGHNA, CDR2 YNFKEQ, per germline. This CDR3 comprises 18 residues. DNA of the CDR3: TGTGCCAGCAGCCAAGAAGGGTCTCAGGGGTCCAGCTCCTACGAGCAGTACTTC. This translates into CASSQEGSQGSSSYEQYF.

This clone was counted between two and nine times. The genes are TRBV28 and TRBJ2-3, with unresolved D. V lost 2 bases to trimming and J lost 6 bases, with 9 bases between them. The germline CDR1 and CDR2 sequences are MDHEN and SYDVKM. The CDR3 spans 13 residues. CDR3 loop: CASSLQLRDTQYF. The CDR3 region has the DNA TGTGCCAGCAGTTTACAACTACGGGATACGCAGTATTTT.

The chain couples TRBV5-4 to TRBJ2-7; 11 positions agree with TRBD1. V shed 4 bases, J shed 3 bases, and the junction held 6 bases outside the gene matches. The length of the CDR3 is 15 residues. Per the germline V gene, CDR1 is SGHNT and CDR2 is YYREEE (reference sequence). The CDR3, as DNA: TGTGCCAGCAGCACGAGGGACAGGGGGGTCTACGAGCAGTACTTC. The encoded protein is CASSTRDRGVYEQYF.

The chain joins TRBV7-2 to TRBJ1-5; D perhaps matches TRBD1 (5 bases). The CDR3 extends over 15 amino acids. Per the germline V gene, CDR1 is SGHTA and CDR2 is FQGNSA. Trimming removed 0 bases at V and 4 bases at J, with 10 bases between. This chain's CDR3 is CASSLASGGNQPQHF. The CDR3, as DNA: TGTGCCAGCAGCTTAGCCTCGGGGGGAAATCAGCCCCAGCATTTT.

The V call is TRBV10-3, the J call TRBJ1-3, with D possibly TRBD1 on 5 matching bases. The CDR3 extends over 15 amino acids. V was trimmed by 3 bases and J by 0 bases, leaving 9 bases between them. Germline CDR1 is ENHRY and CDR2 is SYGVKD. The CDR3 region is CAISDPTVSGNTIYF. CDR3 nucleotide sequence: TGTGCCATCAGTGACCCGACAGTCTCTGGAAACACCATATATTTT.

V is TRBV5-1 and J is TRBJ2-7; the match to TRBD1 covers 7 bases. J was trimmed by 3 bases and V by 3 bases; bases with no gene match: 3. The germline V gene encodes CDR1 SGHRS and CDR2 YFSETQ. This CDR3 comprises 13 residues. The chain's CDR3 is CASSSQGYYEQYF. The CDR3, as DNA: TGCGCCAGCAGCTCACAGGGGTACTACGAGCAGTACTTC.

Here the CDR3 DNA reads TGTGCCAGCACCTCCTACAATGAGCAGTTCTTC. Its translation is CASTSYNEQFF. The rearrangement links TRBV2 to TRBJ2-1; D unresolved. The V gene's germline CDR1 is SNHLY and CDR2 FYNNEI. The CDR3 loop spans 11 amino acids. Deletions cut 7 bases from V and 0 bases from J, with 1 base between.

This chain links TRBV11-2 with TRBJ2-5; no reliable D call. This CDR3 region has 12 residues. V lost 5 bases and J lost 12, with 16 bases in between. Germline CDR1 SGHAT, CDR2 FQNNGV. The CDR3 DNA follows: TGTGCCAGCAGCCACTTGGAGTCCCCTGAGTACTTC. This translates into CASSHLESPEYF.

J is TRBJ1-1 and V is TRBV7-2; the D is unclear. The V and J ends lost 5 bases and 4 bases respectively, with 11 bases between them. The CDR3 loop spans 13 amino acids. Germline CDR1 reads SGHTA; CDR2 reads FQGNSA. CDR3 coding DNA: TGTGCCAGCAGCACCCAGGCCGGCACTGAAGCTTTCTTT. This encodes CASSTQAGTEAFF.

The chain uses TRBV19 and TRBJ2-7, with D possibly being TRBD2 (6 bases). V lost 4 bases to trimming and J lost 4 bases, with 14 bases between them. The CDR3 totals 14 residues. Looked up from germline, CDR1 is LNHDA and CDR2 is SQIVND (reference sequence). The CDR3 DNA reads TGTGCCAGTAGTAACGGCCCCCGGGAGTACGAGCAGTACTTC. This gives the protein CASSNGPREYEQYF.

This chain links TRBV6-5 with TRBJ1-6, with D hard to call. Germline V gene sequence: CDR1 MNHEY, CDR2 SVGAGI. This CDR3 has 13 residues. V dropped 5 bases and J dropped 5 bases, with 7 bases sitting between them. The CDR3 region has the DNA TGTGCCAGCAGTAATAGAGATAATTCACCCCTCCACTTT. Translated, it gives CASSNRDNSPLHF.

A single count supports this clone. The gene calls are TRBV18 and TRBJ1-1; D remains unclear. The ends were cut back, 3 bases at V and 2 bases at J, with 13 bases in the middle. Per germline, CDR1 KGHSH and CDR2 LQKENI. The CDR3 sequence is 15 residues long. The CDR3 spells CASSPAGLGNTEAFF. The CDR3 nucleotides are TGTGCCAGCTCACCCGCCGGTCTAGGTAACACTGAAGCTTTCTTT.

This clone is a singleton in its sample. The rearrangement links TRBV5-1 to TRBJ2-5; possible D gene TRBD2, 5 bases. The V and J ends lost 2 bases and 9 bases respectively, with 11 bases between them. The CDR3 runs 12 residues. In germline, CDR1 is SGHRS, CDR2 YFSETQ. The CDR3 sequence: CASSLTGGPQYF. In DNA, the CDR3 is TGCGCCAGCAGCTTAACCGGAGGACCCCAGTACTTC. Full variable domain (outside the CDR3, taken from reference TRBV5-1 and TRBJ2-5): KAGVTQTPRYLIKTRGQQVTLSCSPISGHRSVSWYQQTPGQGLQFLFEYFSETQRNKGNFPGRFSGRQFSNSRSEMNVSTLELGDSALYLCASSLTGGPQYFGPGTRLLVL.

This chain connects TRBV5-4 to TRBJ1-1; D call uncertain. Germline CDR1 SGHNT, CDR2 YYREEE (reference sequence). Trimming left V 0 bases short and J 10 bases short, with 16 bases between. The CDR3 sequence is 14 residues long. CDR3 sequence reads: CASSLEYQSSGAFF. CDR3 coding DNA: TGTGCCAGCAGCTTGGAATACCAGTCTAGCGGAGCTTTCTTT.

This clone came up once. CDR3 sequence (DNA): TGCGCCAGCAGCCAAGACCGACCGACAGGGGGCAGGGAAAAACTGTTTTTT. Translation: CASSQDRPTGGREKLFF. The chain is built from TRBV4-3 and TRBJ1-4; TRBD1 aligns across 10 bases. Trimming took 0 bases from V and 8 from J; bases not matched to a gene: 9. Germline lookup yields CDR1 LGHNA and CDR2 YSLEER. The CDR3 consists of 17 residues.

On this clone: This same CDR3 is encoded by further DNA sequences in the sample. The rearrangement joins TRBV7-2 to TRBJ1-2; 7 bases agree with TRBD1. Per the germline V gene, CDR1 is SGHTA and CDR2 is FQGNSA. CDR3 length: 13 residues. Trimming took 1 base from V and 8 from J; bases not matched to a gene: 4. CDR3 amino acids: CASSLGQGEGYTF. The CDR3 DNA follows: TGTGCCAGCAGCTTAGGACAGGGCGAAGGCTACACCTTC.

J is TRBJ1-3 and V is TRBV7-2; 7 nucleotides line up with TRBD1. The J segment lost 2 bases and the V segment lost 1 base, leaving 11 bases of the junction unmatched. The CDR3 spans 18 residues. Germline V CDR1 and CDR2: SGHTA, FQGNSA. The CDR3 here is CASSLVDVPGGTGNTIYF. For the CDR3, the DNA is TGTGCCAGCAGCTTAGTGGATGTCCCAGGGGGAACTGGAAACACCATATATTTT. Full variable domain (missing parts from reference TRBV7-2 and TRBJ1-3): GAGVSQSPSNKVTEKGKDVELRCDPISGHTALYWYRQSLGQGLEFLIYFQGNSAPDKSGLPSDRFSAERTGGSVSTLTIQRTQQEDSAVYLCASSLVDVPGGTGNTIYFGEGSWLTVV.

This clone came up a few times. This chain links TRBV29-1 with TRBJ1-5; no firm D call. There are 12 residues in the CDR3. V lost 4 bases and J 7 bases, leaving 11 bases between the germline ends. CDR1 and CDR2 from the germline V gene are SQVTM and ANQGSEA. CDR3 loop: CSVGADGQPQHF. CDR3 bases: TGCAGCGTTGGAGCGGATGGGCAGCCCCAGCATTTT.

This clone was seen a handful of times. The rearrangement joins TRBV7-9 to TRBJ1-1; TRBD1 might be the D (6 bases). The CDR3 covers 14 residues. With 6 bases removed from V and 1 base from J, the gap between germline ends came to 12 bases. Germline lookup yields CDR1 SEHNR and CDR2 FQNEAQ (reference sequence). The CDR3 nucleotides are TGTGCCAGCAGAGAAAAACAGGGGAACACTGAAGCTTTCTTT. Its protein product is CASREKQGNTEAFF.

This clone was detected only once. CDR3 sequence reads: CASSVGQRSGNTIYF. The CDR3 DNA sequence: TGTGCCAGCAGCGTAGGACAGCGCTCTGGAAACACCATATATTTT. The V call is TRBV6-5, the J call TRBJ1-3, with D maybe TRBD1 (6 bases). The V gene lost 6 bases and the J gene lost 0 bases, with 12 bases spanning the gap. The CDR3 is 15 residues long. In germline, CDR1 is MNHEY, CDR2 SVGAGI.

The chain has TRBV18 and TRBJ2-2; D is unclear. Germline CDR1 KGHSH, CDR2 LQKENI. The CDR3 spans 15 residues. V dropped 2 bases and J dropped 5 bases, with 12 bases sitting between them. The CDR3 protein is CASSPIETLTGELFF. As DNA, the CDR3 is TGTGCCAGCTCACCAATTGAGACCTTAACCGGGGAGCTGTTTTTT.